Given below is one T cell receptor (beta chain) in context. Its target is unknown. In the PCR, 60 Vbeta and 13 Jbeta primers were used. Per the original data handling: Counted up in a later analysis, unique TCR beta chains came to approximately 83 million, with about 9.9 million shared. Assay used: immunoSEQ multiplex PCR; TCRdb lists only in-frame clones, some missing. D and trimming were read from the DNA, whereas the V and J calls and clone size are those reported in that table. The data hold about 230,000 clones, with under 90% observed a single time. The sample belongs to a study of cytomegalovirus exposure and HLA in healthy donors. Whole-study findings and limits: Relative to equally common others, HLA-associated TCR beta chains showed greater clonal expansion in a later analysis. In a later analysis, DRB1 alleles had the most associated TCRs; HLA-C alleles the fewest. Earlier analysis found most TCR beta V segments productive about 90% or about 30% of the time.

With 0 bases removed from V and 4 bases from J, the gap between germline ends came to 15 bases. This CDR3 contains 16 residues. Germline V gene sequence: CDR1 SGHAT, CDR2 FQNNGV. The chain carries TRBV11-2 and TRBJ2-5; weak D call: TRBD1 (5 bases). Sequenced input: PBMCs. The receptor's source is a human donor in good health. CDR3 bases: TGTGCCAGCAGCTTAGAAATTGGGGCTCATGGAGAGACCCAGTACTTC. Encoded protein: CASSLEIGAHGETQYF.